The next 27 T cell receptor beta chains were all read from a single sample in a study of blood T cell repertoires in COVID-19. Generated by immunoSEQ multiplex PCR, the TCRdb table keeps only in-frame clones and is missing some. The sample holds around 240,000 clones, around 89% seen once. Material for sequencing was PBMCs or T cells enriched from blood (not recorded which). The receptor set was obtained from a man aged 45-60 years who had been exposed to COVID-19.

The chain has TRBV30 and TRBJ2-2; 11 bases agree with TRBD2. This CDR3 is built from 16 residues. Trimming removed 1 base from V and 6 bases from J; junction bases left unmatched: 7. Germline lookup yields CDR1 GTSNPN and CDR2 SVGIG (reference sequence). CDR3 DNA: TGTGCCTGGAGTGGATTTAGCGGGGGGGCAGCCGGGGAGCTGTTTTTT. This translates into CAWSGFSGGAAGELFF.

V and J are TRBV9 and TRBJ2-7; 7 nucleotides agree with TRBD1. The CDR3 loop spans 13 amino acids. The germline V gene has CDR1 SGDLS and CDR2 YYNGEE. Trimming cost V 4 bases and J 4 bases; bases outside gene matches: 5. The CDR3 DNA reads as TGTGCCAGCAGCAACCGGACAGGATACGAGCAGTACTTC. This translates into CASSNRTGYEQYF. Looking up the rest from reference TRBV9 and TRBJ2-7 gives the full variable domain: DSGVTQTPKHLITATGQRVTLRCSPRSGDLSVYWYQQSLDQGLQFLIQYYNGEERAKGNILERFSAQQFPDLHSELNLSSLELGDSALYFCASSNRTGYEQYFGPGTRLTVT.

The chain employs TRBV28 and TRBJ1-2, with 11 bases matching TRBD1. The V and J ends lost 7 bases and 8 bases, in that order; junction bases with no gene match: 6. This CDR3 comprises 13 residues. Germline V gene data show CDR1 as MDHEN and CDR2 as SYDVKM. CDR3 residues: CASIGDRGKGYTF. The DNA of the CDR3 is TGTGCCAGCATTGGGGACAGGGGGAAAGGCTACACCTTC.

CDR3 sequence reads: CASSPNEGQGGETQYF. The CDR3 DNA sequence: TGTGCCAGCAGCCCGAACGAGGGACAGGGGGGAGAGACCCAGTACTTC. V gene TRBV13 combines with J gene TRBJ2-5; 11 bases align to TRBD1. Germline V gives CDR1 PRHDT, CDR2 FYEKMQ (reference sequence). This CDR3 contains 16 residues. J was trimmed by 4 bases and V by 5 bases; bases with no gene match: 9.

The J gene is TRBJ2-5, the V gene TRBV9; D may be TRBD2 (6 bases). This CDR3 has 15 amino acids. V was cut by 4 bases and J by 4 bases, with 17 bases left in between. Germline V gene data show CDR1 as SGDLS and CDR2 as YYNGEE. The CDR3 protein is CASSPSGGTIETQYF. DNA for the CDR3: TGTGCCAGCAGCCCAAGTGGAGGGACCATAGAGACCCAGTACTTC.

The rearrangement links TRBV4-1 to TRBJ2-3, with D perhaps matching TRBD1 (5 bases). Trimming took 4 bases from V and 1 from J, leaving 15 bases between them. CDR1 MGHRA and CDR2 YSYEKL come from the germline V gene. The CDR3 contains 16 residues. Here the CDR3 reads CASSLVGVSGTDTQYF. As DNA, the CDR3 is TGCGCCAGCAGCCTGGTAGGGGTTTCGGGCACAGATACGCAGTATTTT.

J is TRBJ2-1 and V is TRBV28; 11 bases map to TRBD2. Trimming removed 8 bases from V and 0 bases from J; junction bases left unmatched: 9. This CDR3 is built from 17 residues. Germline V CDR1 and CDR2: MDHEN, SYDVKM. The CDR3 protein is CASGELAGVHSYNEQFF. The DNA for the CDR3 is TGTGCCAGCGGGGAACTAGCGGGAGTCCACTCCTACAATGAGCAGTTCTTC.

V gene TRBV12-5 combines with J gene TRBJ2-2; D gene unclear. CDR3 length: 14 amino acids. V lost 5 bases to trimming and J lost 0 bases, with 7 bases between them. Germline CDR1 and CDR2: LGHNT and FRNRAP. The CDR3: CASGLSTNTGELFF. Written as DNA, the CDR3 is TGTGCTAGTGGTCTAAGTACGAACACCGGGGAGCTGTTTTTT. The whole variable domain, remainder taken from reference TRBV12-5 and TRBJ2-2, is DARVTQTPRHKVTEMGQEVTMRCQPILGHNTVFWYRQTMMQGLELLAYFRNRAPLDDSGMPKDRFSAEMPDATLATLKIQPSEPRDSAVYFCASGLSTNTGELFFGEGSRLTVL.

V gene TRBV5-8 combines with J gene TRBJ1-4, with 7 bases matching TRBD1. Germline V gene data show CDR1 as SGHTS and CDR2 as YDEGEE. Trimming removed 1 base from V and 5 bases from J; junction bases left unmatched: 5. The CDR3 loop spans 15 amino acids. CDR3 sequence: CASSLKDRRNEKLFF. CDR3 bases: TGTGCCAGCAGCTTGAAGGACAGGAGGAATGAAAAACTGTTTTTT.

As DNA, the CDR3 is TGTGCCAGCAGTCCCGGACTTGAAGCTTTCTTT. Protein sequence: CASSPGLEAFF. This chain links TRBV12-3 or TRBV12-4 with TRBJ1-1; D remains unclear. V lost 5 bases and J 7 bases, leaving 8 bases between the germline ends. The CDR3 spans 11 residues.

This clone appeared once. The CDR3 region has the DNA TGTGCCAGCAGTCGGGAACCCGGGGAGCTGTTTTTT. Translation: CASSREPGELFF. The rearrangement links TRBV12-3 or TRBV12-4 to TRBJ2-2; a possible D gene is TRBD2 (5 bases). The ends were cut back, 5 bases at V and 6 bases at J, with 7 bases in the middle. This CDR3 is 12 amino acids long.

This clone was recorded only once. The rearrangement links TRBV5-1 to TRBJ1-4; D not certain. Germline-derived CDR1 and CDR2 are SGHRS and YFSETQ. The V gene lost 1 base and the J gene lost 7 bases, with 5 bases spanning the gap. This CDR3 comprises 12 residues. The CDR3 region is CASSLSGEKLFF. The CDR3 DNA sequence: TGCGCCAGCAGCTTGTCGGGTGAAAAACTGTTTTTT.

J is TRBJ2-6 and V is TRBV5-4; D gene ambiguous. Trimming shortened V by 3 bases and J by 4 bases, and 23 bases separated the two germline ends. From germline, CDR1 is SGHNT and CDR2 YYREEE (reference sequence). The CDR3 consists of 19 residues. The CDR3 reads CASSWSRGVRVYGANVLTF. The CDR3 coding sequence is TGTGCCAGCAGCTGGTCACGCGGTGTTCGGGTTTACGGGGCCAACGTCCTGACTTTC.

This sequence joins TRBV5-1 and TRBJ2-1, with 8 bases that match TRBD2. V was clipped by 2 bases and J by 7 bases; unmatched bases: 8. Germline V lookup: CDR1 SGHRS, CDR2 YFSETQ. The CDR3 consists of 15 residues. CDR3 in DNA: TGCGCCAGCAGCTTTCGGACTAGCTCCCAGAATGAGCAGTTCTTC. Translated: CASSFRTSSQNEQFF.

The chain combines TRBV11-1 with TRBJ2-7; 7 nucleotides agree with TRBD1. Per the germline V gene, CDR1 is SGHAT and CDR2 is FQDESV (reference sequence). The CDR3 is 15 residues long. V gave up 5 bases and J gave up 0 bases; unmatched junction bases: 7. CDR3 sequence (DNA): TGTGCCAGCAGCCCCGGGTCAGGGGGCTCCTACGAGCAGTACTTC. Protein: CASSPGSGGSYEQYF.

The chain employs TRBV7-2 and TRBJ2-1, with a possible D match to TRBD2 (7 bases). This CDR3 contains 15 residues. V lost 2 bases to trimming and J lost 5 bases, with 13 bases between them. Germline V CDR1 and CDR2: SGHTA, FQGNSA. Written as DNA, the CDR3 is TGTGCCAGCAGCTTACGCCGCGGGGGCAACAATGAGCAGTTCTTC. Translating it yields CASSLRRGGNNEQFF. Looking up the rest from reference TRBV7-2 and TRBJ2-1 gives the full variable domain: GAGVSQSPSNKVTEKGKDVELRCDPISGHTALYWYRQSLGQGLEFLIYFQGNSAPDKSGLPSDRFSAERTGGSVSTLTIQRTQQEDSAVYLCASSLRRGGNNEQFFGPGTRLTVL.

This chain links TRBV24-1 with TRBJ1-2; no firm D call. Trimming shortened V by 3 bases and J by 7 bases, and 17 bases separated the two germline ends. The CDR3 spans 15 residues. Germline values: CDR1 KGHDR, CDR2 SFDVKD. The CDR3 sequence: CATSDGEGYSAGYTF. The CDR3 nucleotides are TGTGCCACCAGTGATGGGGAGGGATATAGCGCTGGCTACACCTTC.

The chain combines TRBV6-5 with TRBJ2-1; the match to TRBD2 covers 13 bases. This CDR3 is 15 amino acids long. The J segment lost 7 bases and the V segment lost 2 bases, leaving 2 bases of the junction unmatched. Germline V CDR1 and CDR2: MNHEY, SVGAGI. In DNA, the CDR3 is TGTGCCAGCAGTTACGCGACTAGCGGGAGGAATGAGCAGTTCTTC. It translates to CASSYATSGRNEQFF.

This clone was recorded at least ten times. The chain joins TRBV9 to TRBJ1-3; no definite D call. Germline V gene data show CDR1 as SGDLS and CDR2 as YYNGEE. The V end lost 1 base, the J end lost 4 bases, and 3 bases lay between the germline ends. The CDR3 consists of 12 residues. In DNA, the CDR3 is TGTGCCAGCAGCGTACTGGGAAACACCATATATTTT. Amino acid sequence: CASSVLGNTIYF.

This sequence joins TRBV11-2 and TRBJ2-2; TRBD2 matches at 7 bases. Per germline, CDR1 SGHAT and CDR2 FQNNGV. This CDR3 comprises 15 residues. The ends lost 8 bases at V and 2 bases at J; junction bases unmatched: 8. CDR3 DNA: TGTGCCAGCCGTAGAGCGGGATTTAACACCGGGGAGCTGTTTTTT. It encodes CASRRAGFNTGELFF.

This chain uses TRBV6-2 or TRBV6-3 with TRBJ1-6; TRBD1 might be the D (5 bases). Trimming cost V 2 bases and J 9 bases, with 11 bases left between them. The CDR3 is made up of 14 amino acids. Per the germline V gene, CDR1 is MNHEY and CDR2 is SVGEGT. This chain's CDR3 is CASSYVGASSPLHF. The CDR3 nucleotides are TGTGCCAGCAGTTACGTTGGGGCGAGTTCACCCCTCCACTTT.

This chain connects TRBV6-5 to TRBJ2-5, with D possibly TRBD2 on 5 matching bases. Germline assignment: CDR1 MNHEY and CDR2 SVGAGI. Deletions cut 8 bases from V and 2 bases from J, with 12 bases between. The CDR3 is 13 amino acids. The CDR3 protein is CASGRQPQETQYF. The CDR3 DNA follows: TGTGCCAGCGGGAGACAACCTCAAGAGACCCAGTACTTC.

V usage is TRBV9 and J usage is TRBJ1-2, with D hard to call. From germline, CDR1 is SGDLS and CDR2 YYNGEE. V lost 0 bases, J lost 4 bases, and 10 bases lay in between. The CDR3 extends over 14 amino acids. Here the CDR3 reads CASSVATATYGYTF. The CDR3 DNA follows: TGTGCCAGCAGCGTAGCCACTGCCACCTATGGCTACACCTTC.

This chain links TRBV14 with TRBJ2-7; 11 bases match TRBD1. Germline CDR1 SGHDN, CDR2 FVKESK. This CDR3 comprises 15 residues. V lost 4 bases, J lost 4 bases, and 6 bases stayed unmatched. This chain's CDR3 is CASSPGTGGFYEQYV. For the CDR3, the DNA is TGTGCCAGCAGCCCCGGGACAGGGGGTTTTTACGAGCAGTACGTC.

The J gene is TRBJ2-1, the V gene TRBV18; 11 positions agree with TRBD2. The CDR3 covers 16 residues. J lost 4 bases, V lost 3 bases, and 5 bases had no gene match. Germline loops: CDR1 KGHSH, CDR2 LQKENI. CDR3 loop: CASSPPGLAEYNEQFF. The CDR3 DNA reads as TGTGCCAGCTCACCTCCGGGACTAGCGGAATACAATGAGCAGTTCTTC.

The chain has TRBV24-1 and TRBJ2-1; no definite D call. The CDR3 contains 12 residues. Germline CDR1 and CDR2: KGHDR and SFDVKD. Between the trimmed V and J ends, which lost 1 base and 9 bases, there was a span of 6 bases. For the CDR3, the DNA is TGTGCCACCAGTGATTTTGGCAGTGAGCAGTTCTTC. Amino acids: CATSDFGSEQFF.

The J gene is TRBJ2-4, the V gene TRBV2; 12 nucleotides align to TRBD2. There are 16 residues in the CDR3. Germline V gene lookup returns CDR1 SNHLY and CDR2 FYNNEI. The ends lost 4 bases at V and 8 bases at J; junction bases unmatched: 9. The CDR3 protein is CASSGPSGGAWDIQYF. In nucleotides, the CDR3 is TGTGCCAGCAGTGGACCTAGCGGGGGGGCCTGGGACATTCAGTACTTC.